Listed below are T cell receptor beta chains from one sample, sequenced in a study of PD-1 blockade in classical Hodgkin lymphoma. Generated by immunoSEQ multiplex PCR, the TCRdb table keeps only in-frame clones and is missing some. The sample lists 13,000 or so clones, 80% to 95% occurring once. The sample consisted of peripheral blood mononuclear cells (PBMCs), taken at baseline. These TCRs come from a human donor with classical Hodgkin lymphoma. Both conserved end residues are trimmed from each CDR3. Fields, in order: V gene, clone size, J gene, D gene, CDR3 protein. D genes are given only for firm matches. Only some rows state a clone size, as once, few, many or a class for expanded clones.

V: TRBV5-1
size: NA
J: TRBJ2-3
D: TRBD2
CDR3: ASSSGLAVSTDTQY

V: TRBV5-1
size: once
J: TRBJ2-5
D: TRBD2
CDR3: ASSSVLAAQETQY

V: TRBV4-1
size: NA
J: TRBJ1-1
D: NA
CDR3: ASSILTNTEAF

V: TRBV5-1
size: NA
J: TRBJ2-5
D: NA
CDR3: ASSFWRNRASQETQY

V: TRBV30
size: NA
J: TRBJ2-4
D: TRBD2
CDR3: AWSTGGSTKNIQY

V: TRBV5-1
size: NA
J: TRBJ2-3
D: TRBD2
CDR3: ASSLRSTSGGAADTQY

V: TRBV9
size: NA
J: TRBJ1-1
D: NA
CDR3: ASSEGMGTKAF

V: TRBV7-9
size: NA
J: TRBJ2-7
D: NA
CDR3: ASSLGGGASYEQY

V: TRBV6-1
size: NA
J: TRBJ2-7
D: NA
CDR3: ASSEGGEYEQY

V: TRBV13
size: NA
J: TRBJ2-4
D: TRBD1
CDR3: ASSPPHWGQDRGKNIQY

V: TRBV4-2
size: NA
J: TRBJ1-4
D: NA
CDR3: ASSHGNNEKLF

V: TRBV6-1
size: NA
J: TRBJ2-7
D: NA
CDR3: ASSLTTMDEQY

V: TRBV25-1
size: NA
J: TRBJ1-2
D: NA
CDR3: ASSEYGGRPDT

V: TRBV5-4
size: NA
J: TRBJ1-2
D: NA
CDR3: ASSQTRFYGYT

V: TRBV4-2
size: NA
J: TRBJ1-3
D: NA
CDR3: ASSQDDGGNTIY

V: TRBV5-4
size: NA
J: TRBJ1-2
D: NA
CDR3: ASSLKGDTWVHGYT

V: TRBV18
size: once
J: TRBJ2-7
D: TRBD2
CDR3: ASSPATSGSYEQY

V: TRBV5-1
size: few
J: TRBJ2-7
D: NA
CDR3: ASSLADEGEQY

V: TRBV7-9
size: NA
J: TRBJ2-1
D: NA
CDR3: ASSPVTDNEQF

V: TRBV5-5
size: NA
J: TRBJ1-6
D: NA
CDR3: ASSYAHGGQAPLH

V: TRBV20-1
size: NA
J: TRBJ2-1
D: NA
CDR3: SAHAINEQF

V: TRBV6-5
size: NA
J: TRBJ2-2
D: TRBD1
CDR3: ASSYTGGTGELF

V: TRBV6-1
size: NA
J: TRBJ2-1
D: TRBD1
CDR3: ASGRGLLGNEQF

V: TRBV30
size: NA
J: TRBJ1-2
D: NA
CDR3: AWSRQGSYGYT

V: TRBV6-1
size: NA
J: TRBJ1-5
D: NA
CDR3: ASSRTITDVWTQH

V: TRBV9
size: NA
J: TRBJ2-1
D: NA
CDR3: ASSVVGSVNEQF

V: TRBV2
size: NA
J: TRBJ2-3
D: TRBD1
CDR3: ASSVGTGVYLRADTQY

V: TRBV1
size: once
J: TRBJ2-4
D: NA
CDR3: TSSHAGEAKNIQY

V: TRBV5-1
size: NA
J: TRBJ2-1
D: NA
CDR3: ASSPSAVGSRFYNEQF

V: TRBV6-5
size: NA
J: TRBJ1-4
D: NA
CDR3: ASSYGQGINEKLF

V: TRBV6-6
size: NA
J: TRBJ2-7
D: NA
CDR3: ASTARSTYEQY

V: TRBV14
size: NA
J: TRBJ2-7
D: NA
CDR3: ASSPGYEQY

V: TRBV10-1
size: NA
J: TRBJ2-3
D: NA
CDR3: ASRPGGTDTQY

V: TRBV2
size: once
J: TRBJ2-3
D: TRBD1
CDR3: ASSPLQGFPSTDTQY

V: TRBV30
size: NA
J: TRBJ2-1
D: NA
CDR3: AWSGGPSEQF

V: TRBV4-2
size: NA
J: TRBJ2-7
D: TRBD2
CDR3: ASSQPGLATYEQY

V: TRBV30
size: NA
J: TRBJ2-7
D: NA
CDR3: AWGRGGRVDEQY

V: TRBV6-4
size: NA
J: TRBJ2-3
D: TRBD2
CDR3: ASSDRAGGTDTQY

V: TRBV2
size: NA
J: TRBJ2-5
D: TRBD1
CDR3: AAQGAGETQY

V: TRBV19
size: NA
J: TRBJ1-5
D: NA
CDR3: ASTNQGRTNQPQH

V: TRBV29-1
size: NA
J: TRBJ2-1
D: NA
CDR3: SAKGSFSYNEQF

V: TRBV5-1
size: NA
J: TRBJ1-2
D: NA
CDR3: ASSSSTQNYYGYT

V: TRBV27
size: NA
J: TRBJ2-5
D: TRBD2
CDR3: ASTKAGGGETQY

V: TRBV5-8
size: NA
J: TRBJ1-1
D: NA
CDR3: ASSSPRVGNTEAF

V: TRBV7-2
size: once
J: TRBJ1-1
D: NA
CDR3: ASSLDGFTEAF

V: TRBV5-6
size: NA
J: TRBJ2-3
D: TRBD2
CDR3: ASSLAASGGRDTQY

V: TRBV5-4
size: NA
J: TRBJ1-2
D: TRBD1
CDR3: ASSWRDRARNGYT

V: TRBV5-1
size: NA
J: TRBJ2-3
D: NA
CDR3: ASSLGEFPTDTQY